The 15 T cell receptor beta chains below all came from one sample that was sequenced in a study of cytomegalovirus exposure and HLA in healthy donors. Both 60 Vbeta primers and 13 Jbeta primers went into the PCR. The table came from immunoSEQ multiplex PCR; TCRdb's copy has only in-frame clones and leaves some out. Of about 120,000 clones in the sample, 81% were seen once. The sequenced material came from PBMCs. These receptors were obtained from a woman aged 25-40 years in good health and CMV-seronegative.

This clone was seen once. The rearrangement uses TRBV7-9 and TRBJ1-5; weak D call: TRBD1 (5 bases). The germline V gene encodes CDR1 SEHNR and CDR2 FQNEAQ (reference sequence). The germline V and J ends were trimmed by 3 bases and 7 bases, with 16 bases remaining between them. There are 15 residues in the CDR3. The CDR3 DNA follows: TGTGCCAGCAGCTTGGGGGGGGACGGTTGGCAGCCCCAGCATTTT. Translated: CASSLGGDGWQPQHF. Drawing the rest from reference TRBV7-9 and TRBJ1-5, the complete variable domain is DTGVSQNPRHKITKRGQNVTFRCDPISEHNRLYWYRQTLGQGPEFLTYFQNEAQLEKSRLLSDRFSAERPKGSFSTLEIQRTEQGDSAMYLCASSLGGDGWQPQHFGDGTRLSIL.

The V and J genes are TRBV6-1 and TRBJ2-3; D not resolved. Germline CDR1 and CDR2: MNHNS and SASEGT. This CDR3 is 12 amino acids long. Trimming took 1 base from V and 5 from J, leaving 4 bases between them. This chain's CDR3 is CASSEVLDTQYF. CDR3 DNA: TGTGCCAGCAGTGAAGTATTAGATACGCAGTATTTT.

This chain joins TRBV2 and TRBJ2-5, with D maybe TRBD2 (5 bases). Germline V lookup: CDR1 SNHLY, CDR2 FYNNEI. The ends were cut back, 8 bases at V and 4 bases at J, with 11 bases in the middle. CDR3 length: 12 amino acids. Here the CDR3 DNA reads TGTGCCAGCGATTCAGGAGGAGAGACCCAGTACTTC. It specifies CASDSGGETQYF.

The chain's CDR3 is CASTRAGGSTDTQYF. CDR3 DNA: TGTGCCAGCACCAGAGCGGGAGGTAGTACAGATACGCAGTATTTT. This rearrangement joins TRBV2 to TRBJ2-3; 9 bases match TRBD2. CDR1 SNHLY and CDR2 FYNNEI come from the germline V gene. V dropped 7 bases and J dropped 3; count of bases not matched to a gene: 8. The CDR3 is 15 amino acids.

The chain uses TRBV5-6 and TRBJ1-1, with D tentatively TRBD1 (5 bases). Trimming left V 1 base short and J 0 bases short, with 10 bases between. Germline loops: CDR1 SGHDT, CDR2 YYEEEE. This CDR3 has 15 amino acids. CDR3 coding DNA: TGTGCCAGCAGCTTGTACGGGGGGATGAACACTGAAGCTTTCTTT. This codes for CASSLYGGMNTEAFF.

Remarks on this clone: The junction differs from germline at one of its ends, possibly a read error. This CDR3 reads CASNRDRGGRTPYEQLF. Here the CDR3 DNA reads TGTGCCAGCAACCGGGACAGGGGGGGACGGACCCCTTATGAGCAGCTCTTC. This chain connects TRBV18 to TRBJ2-1; TRBD1 matches 11 bases. CDR3 length: 17 residues. Germline V gene data show CDR1 as KGHSH and CDR2 as LQKENI.

The chain recombines TRBV19 with TRBJ2-1; tentatively, D is TRBD1 (6 bases). Germline lookup yields CDR1 LNHDA and CDR2 SQIVND (reference sequence). The ends were cut back, 8 bases at V and 0 bases at J, with 14 bases in the middle. The CDR3 has 15 amino acids. In DNA form, the CDR3 reads TGTGCCAGTCGTACAGGGAACTTCTCCTACAATGAGCAGTTCTTC. Translation gives CASRTGNFSYNEQFF.

The CDR3 region has the DNA TGTGCCAGCAGTGCAGACAGGGACGAGCAGTACTTC. This translates into CASSADRDEQYF. The chain joins TRBV25-1 to TRBJ2-7; 7 nucleotides match TRBD1. V gave up 4 bases and J gave up 5 bases; unmatched junction bases: 2. The CDR3 covers 12 residues. CDR1 is MGHDK and CDR2 is SYGVNS in the germline V gene.

The chain joins TRBV5-8 to TRBJ2-7; TRBD2 aligns across 12 bases. CDR1 and CDR2 (germline): SGHTS, YDEGEE. The CDR3 has 16 residues. J gave up 1 base and V 3 bases, and 5 bases lay outside the gene matches. The chain's CDR3 is CASSSLAGGISYEQYF. The CDR3 DNA follows: TGTGCCAGCAGCTCTCTAGCGGGAGGGATATCCTACGAGCAGTACTTC.

The chain is built from TRBV2 and TRBJ1-2; D call uncertain. Germline loops: CDR1 SNHLY, CDR2 FYNNEI. The ends were cut back, 0 bases at V and 14 bases at J, with 19 bases in the middle. The CDR3 is 14 amino acids. The CDR3 bases are TGTGCCAGCAGTGAAGCGAACTATCAGTTGGTTTCTACCTTC. Translated, it gives CASSEANYQLVSTF.

The rearrangement joins TRBV4-1 to TRBJ2-7; D is perhaps TRBD1 (6 bases). CDR1 and CDR2 (germline): MGHRA, YSYEKL. V was cut by 5 bases and J by 3 bases, with 14 bases left in between. This CDR3 contains 14 residues. CDR3 sequence (DNA): TGCGCCAGCAGCACCGGCGGCAGGGGCTACGAGCAGTACTTC. Translated: CASSTGGRGYEQYF.

The chain links TRBV11-2 to TRBJ2-7; TRBD1 agrees at 7 bases. This CDR3 spans 17 amino acids. Germline V gene sequence: CDR1 SGHAT, CDR2 FQNNGV. V lost 5 bases to trimming and J lost 0 bases; unmatched junction nucleotides: 13. This CDR3 is CASSITSQGDHSYEQYF. CDR3 DNA sequence: TGTGCCAGCAGCATCACTTCGCAGGGGGATCACTCCTACGAGCAGTACTTC.

This chain connects TRBV2 to TRBJ2-1, with 12 positions matching TRBD2. The CDR3 extends over 14 amino acids. With V trimmed by 7 bases and J by 8 bases, 6 bases remained unmatched. Germline CDR1 and CDR2: SNHLY and FYNNEI. The CDR3 DNA follows: TGTGCCAGCAACGAACTAGCGGGAGGCGATGAGCAGTTCTTC. It translates to CASNELAGGDEQFF.

The chain links TRBV28 to TRBJ2-5; tentatively, D is TRBD1 (6 bases). CDR3 length: 14 residues. Per the germline V gene, CDR1 is MDHEN and CDR2 is SYDVKM. V lost 7 bases and J 5 bases, leaving 17 bases between the germline ends. This chain's CDR3 is CASTSQGPGETQYF. The CDR3 coding sequence is TGTGCCAGCACTTCACAGGGACCCGGGGAGACCCAGTACTTC.

The rearrangement links TRBV5-1 to TRBJ1-6, with 9 bases identical to TRBD1. The CDR3 is 15 amino acids. Losses at the gene ends were 4 bases for V and 7 bases for J; bases not matched to a gene: 6. From germline, CDR1 is SGHRS and CDR2 YFSETQ. The CDR3 spells CASSQRQGENSPLHF. CDR3 DNA: TGCGCCAGCAGCCAAAGACAGGGGGAAAATTCACCCCTCCACTTT.